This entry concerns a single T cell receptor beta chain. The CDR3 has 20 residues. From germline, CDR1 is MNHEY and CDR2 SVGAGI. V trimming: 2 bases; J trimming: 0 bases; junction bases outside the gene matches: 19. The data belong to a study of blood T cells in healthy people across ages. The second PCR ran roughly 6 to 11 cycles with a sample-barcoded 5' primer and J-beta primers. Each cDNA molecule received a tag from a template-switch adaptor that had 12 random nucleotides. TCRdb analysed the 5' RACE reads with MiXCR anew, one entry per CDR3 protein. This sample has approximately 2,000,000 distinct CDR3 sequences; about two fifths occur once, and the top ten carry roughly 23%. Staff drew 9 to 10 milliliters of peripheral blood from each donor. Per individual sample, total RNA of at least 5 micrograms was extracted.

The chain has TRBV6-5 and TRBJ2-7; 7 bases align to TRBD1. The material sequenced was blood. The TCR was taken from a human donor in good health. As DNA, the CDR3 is TGTGCCAGCAGTTACCCCGCCCGGGACAGTAAGATCACTAGCTCCTACGAGCAGTACTTC. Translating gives CASSYPARDSKITSSYEQYF.